The clone carrying this T cell receptor (beta chain) was counted between two and nine times. The record originates from a study of control samples from healthy donors and cancer patients. TCRdb's copy holds only in-frame clones and misses some; the assay was immunoSEQ multiplex PCR. The sample yields around 170,000 clones, roughly nine tenths seen once. Germline V gene data show CDR1 as LNHDA and CDR2 as SQIVND (reference sequence). With V trimmed by 9 bases and J by 2 bases, 2 bases remained unmatched. This CDR3 contains 12 residues. The receptor was derived from a woman aged 25-40 years in good health. V usage is TRBV19 and J usage is TRBJ1-2, with 8 bases that match TRBD1. The sample was blood. The CDR3 sequence: CASRTGNYGYTF. Written as DNA, the CDR3 is TGTGCCAGCAGGACAGGGAACTATGGCTACACCTTC. Filled out from reference TRBV19 and TRBJ1-2, the complete variable domain reads DGGITQSPKYLFRKEGQNVTLSCEQNLNHDAMYWYRQDPGQGLRLIYYSQIVNDFQKGDIAEGYSVSREKKESFPLTVTSAQKNPTAFYLCASRTGNYGYTFGSGTRLTVV.